Below, 9 T cell receptor beta chains from the same sample are listed, as sequenced in a study of T cells in Graves' hyperthyroidism and ophthalmopathy. The investigators amplified TCR beta CDR3 regions from RNA transcripts. Primed by the HTBI set, a first-round RT-PCR was run on the TCR CDR3. One entry per CDR3 protein, called by TCRdb with MiXCR from the multiplex PCR reads. The sample holds under 500,000 distinct CDR3 sequences, over 12% seen once. The sequenced sample was blood. These receptor sequences come from a man aged 50 to 59 with Graves' ophthalmopathy.

This chain connects TRBV7-8 to TRBJ2-7, with 7 bases lining up with TRBD1. The germline V gene encodes CDR1 SGHVS and CDR2 FQNEAQ. V lost 1 base and J lost 2; bases outside the gene matches: 2. The CDR3 contains 14 residues. CDR3 bases: TGTGCCAGCAGCTTAGGTGGGACAGCCTACGAGCAGTACTTC. Amino acid sequence: CASSLGGTAYEQYF.

This clonotype showed up many times. V gene TRBV3-1 combines with J gene TRBJ2-1; 9 bases match TRBD2. Germline V gene sequence: CDR1 LGHDT, CDR2 YNNKEL (reference sequence). V gave up 0 bases and J gave up 2 bases; unmatched junction bases: 17. This CDR3 is 21 amino acids long. CDR3 in amino acids: CASSQESDLREGMFPYNEQFF. Here the CDR3 DNA reads TGTGCCAGCAGCCAAGAGTCGGACTTGCGGGAGGGTATGTTTCCCTACAATGAGCAGTTCTTC.

In its sample, this clonotype was seen a few times. The chain couples TRBV4-2 to TRBJ1-6; D gene ambiguous. V was clipped by 1 base and J by 10 bases, with 11 bases between them. Germline-derived CDR1 and CDR2 are LGHNA and YNFKEQ. The CDR3 spans 14 residues. The CDR3 protein is CASSQAGYASPLHF. The CDR3 nucleotides read TGTGCCAGCAGCCAAGCGGGGTACGCATCACCCCTCCACTTT.

This clonotype was counted between two and nine times. The chain carries TRBV29-1 and TRBJ2-1; possible D gene TRBD2, 7 bases. The CDR3 contains 16 residues. The germline gives CDR1 SQVTM, CDR2 ANQGSEA. V was cut by 0 bases and J by 0 bases, with 12 bases left in between. The CDR3 DNA is TGCAGCGTTGAAGATCGGGGGGCGAGCTCCTACAATGAGCAGTTCTTC. Translation gives CSVEDRGASSYNEQFF.

In its sample, this clonotype was seen many times. The CDR3 here is CASSSDSYNEQFF. The CDR3 coding sequence is TGCGCCAGCAGCTCAGACAGCTACAATGAGCAGTTCTTC. This rearrangement joins TRBV5-1 to TRBJ2-1; maybe TRBD1 (5 bases). Germline V gene lookup returns CDR1 SGHRS and CDR2 YFSETQ. V was cut by 3 bases and J by 3 bases, with 7 bases left in between. The CDR3 contains 13 residues.

This clonotype appeared many times. This chain uses TRBV2 with TRBJ1-5; D remains unclear. The CDR3 length is 13 residues. Trimming left V 4 bases short and J 3 bases short, with 7 bases between. CDR1 is SNHLY, CDR2 FYNNEI, per germline. The CDR3 DNA reads as TGTGCCAGCAGTGGGGGTCCCAATCAGCCCCAGCATTTT. It yields the protein CASSGGPNQPQHF.

Notes on this clonotype: A clone one base away is much larger, so this may be a read error. The chain uses TRBV2 and TRBJ2-1, with D perhaps TRBD1 (7 bases). The CDR3 sequence is 16 residues long. The germline V gene encodes CDR1 SNHLY and CDR2 FYNNEI. Trimming removed 9 bases at V and 6 bases at J, with 24 bases between. The CDR3 sequence is CASTGQPLASGNEQFF. The CDR3 DNA sequence: TGTGCCAGTACGGGACAGCCACTAGCCTCGGGCAATGAGCAGTTCTTC.

This clonotype was observed at least ten times. This sequence joins TRBV3-1 and TRBJ2-5, with 13 bases that match TRBD2. Unmatched junction bases numbered 5, after V lost 5 bases and J lost 5 bases. Germline CDR1 LGHDT, CDR2 YNNKEL (reference sequence). CDR3 length: 15 residues. The CDR3 loop is CASSSGLAGMETQYF. For the CDR3, the DNA is TGTGCCAGCAGCTCGGGACTAGCGGGAATGGAGACCCAGTACTTC.

This chain joins TRBV6-1 and TRBJ2-7, with 7 nucleotides matching TRBD1. J was trimmed by 6 bases and V by 7 bases; bases with no gene match: 18. Per germline, CDR1 MNHNS and CDR2 SASEGT. The CDR3 extends over 16 amino acids. In nucleotides, the CDR3 is TGTGCCAGCACCCCCAGCCCTCAAGACAGGGTCCGCGAGCAGTACTTC. This encodes CASTPSPQDRVREQYF.